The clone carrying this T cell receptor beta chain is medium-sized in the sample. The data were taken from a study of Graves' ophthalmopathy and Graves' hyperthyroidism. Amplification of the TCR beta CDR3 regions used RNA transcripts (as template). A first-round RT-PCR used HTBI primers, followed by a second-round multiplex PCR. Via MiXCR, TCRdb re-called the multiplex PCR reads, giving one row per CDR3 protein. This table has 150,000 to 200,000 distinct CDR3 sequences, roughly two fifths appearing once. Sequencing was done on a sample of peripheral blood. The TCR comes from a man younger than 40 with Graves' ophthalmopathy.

CDR3 coding DNA: TGTGCCAGCAGCTTAGTGAGACCGGGGACCAAAAACATTCAGTACTTC. The encoded protein is CASSLVRPGTKNIQYF. The chain employs TRBV7-8 and TRBJ2-4; a possible D gene is TRBD2 (5 bases). The CDR3 sequence is 16 residues long. The germline V gene encodes CDR1 SGHVS and CDR2 FQNEAQ. V was trimmed by 1 base and J by 2 bases, leaving 12 bases between them.